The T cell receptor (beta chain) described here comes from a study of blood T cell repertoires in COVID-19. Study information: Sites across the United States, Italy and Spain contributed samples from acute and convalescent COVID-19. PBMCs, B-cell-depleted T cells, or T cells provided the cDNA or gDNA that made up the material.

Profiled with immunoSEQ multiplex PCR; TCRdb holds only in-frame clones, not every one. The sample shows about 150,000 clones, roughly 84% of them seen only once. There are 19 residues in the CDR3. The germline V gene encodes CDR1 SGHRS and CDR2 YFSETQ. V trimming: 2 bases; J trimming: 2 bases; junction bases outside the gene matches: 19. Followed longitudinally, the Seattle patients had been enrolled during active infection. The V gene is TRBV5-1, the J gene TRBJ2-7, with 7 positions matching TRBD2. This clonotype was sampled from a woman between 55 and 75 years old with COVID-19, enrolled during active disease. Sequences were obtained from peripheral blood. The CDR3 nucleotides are TGCGCCAGCAGCTTTAAAGGGGACCGTCCGCGGGAGAAAACCTACGAGCAGTACTTC. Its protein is CASSFKGDRPREKTYEQYF.